This T cell receptor (beta chain) originates from a study of T cells in Graves' hyperthyroidism and ophthalmopathy. Overall study: Peripheral blood sampling occurred at initial diagnosis, before any treatment.

Diagnoses used clinical symptoms, serum thyroxine and TRAb, thyroid ultrasound and orbital computed tomography. On this clonotype itself: Its antigen is unknown.

General observations from the study: Peripheral blood also featured most of the thyroid clonotypes expanded above 0.001.

The CDR3 regions of TCR beta were amplified from RNA transcripts. With the HTBI primer set, the TCR CDR3 went through a first round of RT-PCR. One entry per CDR3 protein results from TCRdb running MiXCR on the multiplex PCR reads. The sample lists around 390,000 distinct CDR3 sequences; roughly 14% were seen once. The specimen sequenced was blood. The source of this sequence is a woman in her twenties or thirties with Graves' ophthalmopathy.

This CDR3 is CASRTTGTASPRAFF. CDR3 in DNA: TGTGCCAGCAGAACCACGGGGACGGCCTCCCCCCGAGCTTTCTTT. The chain combines TRBV27 with TRBJ1-1; D possibly corresponds to TRBD1 (5 bases). The ends were cut back, 6 bases at V and 10 bases at J, with 24 bases in the middle. The CDR3 sequence is 15 residues long. Germline lookup yields CDR1 MNHEY and CDR2 SMNVEV (reference sequence).